The next 26 T cell receptor beta chains were all read from a single sample in a study of cytomegalovirus exposure and HLA in healthy donors (dated by TCRdb to 2016 to 2017). Library generation was performed with the immunoSEQ multiplex PCR assay. For the multiplex PCR, a mixture combining 60 forward primers for TCR Vbeta segments and 13 reverse primers for TCR Jbeta segments was used. TCRdb provides this immuneACCESS table in a form limited to in-frame rearrangements. Some clones are lacking; in checked studies, under half of them reflect an unresolved V gene, and why the rest are absent is not known. This sample holds 150,000 to 200,000 clones; less than 90% were observed only once. The ten biggest clones cover approximately 4% of the sample. Sequenced: PBMCs. The receptors were gathered from a man between 45 and 60 years old in good health and CMV-seropositive.

J is TRBJ2-7 and V is TRBV7-2; TRBD2 aligns across 9 bases. Germline CDR1 reads SGHTA; CDR2 reads FQGNSA. The ends lost 2 bases at V and 2 bases at J; junction bases unmatched: 16. This CDR3 is 19 amino acids long. The CDR3 loop reads CASSLQNLFSGGRPYEQYF. CDR3 in DNA: TGTGCCAGCAGCTTACAGAACCTTTTTAGCGGGGGCCGCCCCTACGAGCAGTACTTC.

The chain joins TRBV18 to TRBJ2-3; TRBD2 matches 9 bases. The CDR3 spans 16 residues. V lost 2 bases, J lost 1 base, and 4 bases stayed unmatched. Germline V gene data show CDR1 as KGHSH and CDR2 as LQKENI. The DNA for the CDR3 is TGTGCCAGCTCACCAATGCCTAGCGGGGGCACAGATACGCAGTATTTT. This sequence encodes CASSPMPSGGTDTQYF.

The V call is TRBV30, the J call TRBJ1-3; D is possibly TRBD1 (6 bases). The CDR3 length is 15 residues. The germline V gene encodes CDR1 GTSNPN and CDR2 SVGIG (reference sequence). V dropped 2 bases and J dropped 2 bases, with 13 bases sitting between them. The DNA for the CDR3 is TGTGCCTGGAGTTTACTACAGGGACCTGGAAACACCATATATTTT. Translation: CAWSLLQGPGNTIYF.

The chain links TRBV6-1 to TRBJ1-2; no firm D call. Germline assignment: CDR1 MNHNS and CDR2 SASEGT. The CDR3 has 12 amino acids. V was trimmed by 1 base and J by 7 bases, leaving 7 bases between them. Written as DNA, the CDR3 is TGTGCCAGCAGTGAAGTACTAGGTGGCTACACCTTC. Its protein product is CASSEVLGGYTF.

A few counts support this clone. The V gene is TRBV20-1, the J gene TRBJ2-7; no definite D call. CDR1 is DFQATT and CDR2 is SNEGSKA in the germline V gene (reference sequence). V dropped 6 bases and J dropped 2 bases, with 8 bases sitting between them. This CDR3 has 11 residues. CDR3: CSAVDTYEQYF. As DNA, the CDR3 is TGCAGTGCCGTTGACACCTACGAGCAGTACTTC.

The chain uses TRBV9 and TRBJ2-5, with 9 nucleotides matching TRBD2. Germline CDR1 and CDR2: SGDLS and YYNGEE. The V segment lost 3 bases and the J segment 4 bases; nucleotides outside the gene matches: 7. This CDR3 is 15 amino acids long. DNA for the CDR3: TGTGCCAGCAGCGGTATTGCGGGGGGGCCAGAGACCCAGTACTTC. This codes for CASSGIAGGPETQYF.

This clone has more than one count but fewer than ten. V and J are TRBV18 and TRBJ2-5; tentative D call: TRBD2 (6 bases). This CDR3 has 15 amino acids. The germline V gene encodes CDR1 KGHSH and CDR2 LQKENI. V lost 0 bases to trimming and J lost 3 bases, with 11 bases between them. CDR3 protein: CASSPPGLPKETQYF. Here the CDR3 DNA reads TGTGCCAGCTCACCACCGGGACTGCCAAAAGAGACCCAGTACTTC.

The sample holds a few counts of this clone. The chain joins TRBV7-9 to TRBJ1-1; TRBD1 matches 7 bases. The germline V gene has CDR1 SEHNR and CDR2 FQNEAQ (reference sequence). After removal of 1 base from V and 5 bases from J, the junction contained 7 bases not matched to a gene. The length of the CDR3 is 15 residues. CDR3 region: CASSLVGGLETEAFF. The CDR3 DNA sequence: TGTGCCAGCAGCTTAGTAGGGGGCTTGGAAACTGAAGCTTTCTTT.

The gene calls are TRBV28 and TRBJ2-4; 14 nucleotides match TRBD2. Trimming removed 3 bases from V and 1 base from J; junction bases left unmatched: 2. The CDR3 extends over 17 amino acids. Looked up from germline, CDR1 is MDHEN and CDR2 is SYDVKM. This CDR3 reads CASSFRLAGGAKNIQYF. For the CDR3, the DNA is TGTGCCAGCAGTTTTCGACTAGCGGGGGGGGCCAAAAACATTCAGTACTTC.

The CDR3 here is CASSLGGRETQYF. The CDR3 DNA is TGTGCCAGCAGCTTGGGCGGGAGAGAGACCCAGTACTTC. This chain joins TRBV5-5 and TRBJ2-5; 7 nucleotides align to TRBD2. V dropped 0 bases and J dropped 4; count of bases not matched to a gene: 0. The CDR3 is 13 amino acids. From germline, CDR1 is SGHKS and CDR2 YYEKEE (reference sequence).

The chain couples TRBV7-2 to TRBJ2-7, with D possibly matching TRBD1 (7 bases). This CDR3 is 15 amino acids long. V lost 1 base, J lost 4 bases, and 14 bases lay in between. From germline, CDR1 is SGHTA and CDR2 FQGNSA. Here the CDR3 reads CASSLGQGGVYEQYF. The CDR3 DNA sequence: TGTGCCAGCAGCTTAGGTCAGGGGGGAGTGTACGAGCAGTACTTC.

Written as DNA, the CDR3 is TGTGCCAGCAGCTTAGTGTCTAGCGGGATAGATGAGCAGTTCTTC. Translation gives CASSLVSSGIDEQFF. The chain is built from TRBV7-9 and TRBJ2-1, with 9 bases aligning to TRBD2. The germline V gene encodes CDR1 SEHNR and CDR2 FQNEAQ (reference sequence). This CDR3 contains 15 residues. V trimming: 1 base; J trimming: 8 bases; junction bases outside the gene matches: 6.

With respect to this clone: Other DNA sequences of this sample code for an identical CDR3. The chain uses TRBV19 and TRBJ2-1; 7 bases fit TRBD2. J lost 1 base, V lost 4 bases, and 1 base had no gene match. This CDR3 is built from 14 residues. Germline lookup yields CDR1 LNHDA and CDR2 SQIVND (reference sequence). The CDR3 is CASSSGSSYNEQFF. The CDR3 coding sequence is TGTGCCAGTAGTAGCGGGAGTTCCTACAATGAGCAGTTCTTC.

The chain carries TRBV19 and TRBJ1-1; maybe TRBD1 (6 bases). Germline V CDR1 and CDR2: LNHDA, SQIVND (reference sequence). The CDR3 is 16 amino acids. V dropped 1 base and J dropped 0 bases, with 12 bases sitting between them. In nucleotides, the CDR3 is TGTGCCAGTAGTATAGGTACAGGGTCGATGAACACTGAAGCTTTCTTT. This gives the protein CASSIGTGSMNTEAFF.

This clone was seen only once. The chain combines TRBV7-2 with TRBJ2-1; 13 bases agree with TRBD2. This CDR3 region has 19 residues. With 2 bases clipped from V and 7 bases from J, the junction kept 14 bases outside the gene matches. Germline CDR1 is SGHTA and CDR2 is FQGNSA. The CDR3 nucleotides are TGTGCCAGCAGCTTACCCGACCGGACTAGCGGGAGAATTAGGAATGAGCAGTTCTTC. Protein: CASSLPDRTSGRIRNEQFF.

This clone has just a few counts. V is TRBV6-1 and J is TRBJ2-5, with 12 bases aligning to TRBD2. CDR1 and CDR2 (germline): MNHNS, SASEGT. The CDR3 is made up of 16 amino acids. Trimming cost V 4 bases and J 5 bases; bases outside gene matches: 8. CDR3 DNA: TGTGCCAGCAGTGTAGTACTAGCGGGAGGTTGGGAGACCCAGTACTTC. This codes for CASSVVLAGGWETQYF.

This chain joins TRBV28 and TRBJ2-4; TRBD2 aligns across 10 bases. This CDR3 comprises 18 residues. The V and J ends lost 5 bases and 1 base, in that order; junction bases with no gene match: 11. Germline V gene sequence: CDR1 MDHEN, CDR2 SYDVKM. In DNA, the CDR3 is TGTGCCAGCAGTCACCCTAGCGGGAGATTGGTGGCCAAAAACATTCAGTACTTC. Amino acids: CASSHPSGRLVAKNIQYF.

The chain recombines TRBV28 with TRBJ1-1; no clear D gene. The V and J ends lost 1 base and 11 bases respectively, with 14 bases between them. Germline V CDR1 and CDR2: MDHEN, SYDVKM. The CDR3 has 13 amino acids. This chain's CDR3 is CASSLSGGIGAFF. The CDR3, as DNA: TGTGCCAGCAGTTTATCTGGCGGGATCGGGGCTTTCTTT.

This chain joins TRBV30 and TRBJ2-3, with D perhaps matching TRBD2 (6 bases). Germline-derived CDR1 and CDR2 are GTSNPN and SVGIG (reference sequence). The V and J ends lost 5 bases and 0 bases respectively, with 24 bases between them. The CDR3 loop spans 18 amino acids. In DNA, the CDR3 is TGTGCCTGGTGGGACTTACCCACCCTCCCGAGGAGCACAGATACGCAGTATTTT. This encodes CAWWDLPTLPRSTDTQYF.

This chain joins TRBV28 and TRBJ2-7, with TRBD2 identical over 9 bases. In germline, CDR1 is MDHEN, CDR2 SYDVKM. The J segment lost 2 bases and the V segment lost 8 bases, leaving 4 bases of the junction unmatched. The CDR3 is 13 amino acids. This CDR3 is CASCSSGTYEQYF. DNA for the CDR3: TGTGCCAGCTGCTCTAGCGGGACCTACGAGCAGTACTTC. The full variable domain, its missing parts supplied by reference TRBV28 and TRBJ2-7, is DVKVTQSSRYLVKRTGEKVFLECVQDMDHENMFWYRQDPGLGLRLIYFSYDVKMKEKGDIPEGYSVSREKKERFSLILESASTNQTSMYLCASCSSGTYEQYFGPGTRLTVT.

The V call is TRBV7-6, the J call TRBJ2-7, with 12 bases that match TRBD2. The CDR3 length is 15 residues. V was pared by 1 base and J by 3 bases, with 1 base of the junction left unmatched. The germline gives CDR1 SGHVS, CDR2 FNYEAQ. The CDR3 reads CASSLGLAGDYEQYF. In nucleotides, the CDR3 is TGTGCCAGCAGCTTAGGACTAGCGGGAGACTACGAGCAGTACTTC.

The chain is built from TRBV27 and TRBJ1-4; no clear D gene. Germline lookup yields CDR1 MNHEY and CDR2 SMNVEV (reference sequence). Trimming shortened V by 6 bases and J by 5 bases, and 13 bases separated the two germline ends. The CDR3 sequence is 14 residues long. The CDR3 spells CASSLSGSNEKLFF. The CDR3 region has the DNA TGTGCCAGCAGCCTATCCGGGAGCAATGAAAAACTGTTTTTT.

The rearrangement uses TRBV7-2 and TRBJ1-2; 8 nucleotides match TRBD1. Trimming removed 3 bases from V and 5 bases from J; junction bases left unmatched: 8. Germline V gene data show CDR1 as SGHTA and CDR2 as FQGNSA. This CDR3 region has 15 residues. CDR3 protein: CASSFTGGGKYGYTF. In DNA, the CDR3 is TGTGCCAGCAGCTTCACAGGGGGGGGGAAATATGGCTACACCTTC.

The gene calls are TRBV2 and TRBJ2-7, with 10 bases aligning to TRBD1. The CDR3 contains 15 residues. Germline CDR1 SNHLY, CDR2 FYNNEI. J was trimmed by 5 bases and V by 6 bases; bases with no gene match: 10. The CDR3 sequence: CASSRRDRGLNEQYF. For the CDR3, the DNA is TGTGCCAGCAGCCGCCGGGACAGGGGTTTGAACGAGCAGTACTTC.

In its sample, this clone was seen once. The V call is TRBV11-2, the J call TRBJ2-5; perhaps TRBD2 as D (6 bases). This CDR3 is 15 amino acids long. The V gene's germline CDR1 is SGHAT and CDR2 FQNNGV. Trimming shortened V by 4 bases and J by 5 bases, and 17 bases separated the two germline ends. DNA of the CDR3: TGTGCCAGCAGCTGGGGACTCAAGGAGATGGAGACCCAGTACTTC. Protein: CASSWGLKEMETQYF. Full variable domain (remainder filled in from reference TRBV11-2 and TRBJ2-5): EAGVAQSPRYKIIEKRQSVAFWCNPISGHATLYWYQQILGQGPKLLIQFQNNGVVDDSQLPKDRFSAERLKGVDSTLKIQPAKLEDSAVYLCASSWGLKEMETQYFGPGTRLLVL.

This chain connects TRBV10-2 to TRBJ2-2; possibly TRBD2 for D (5 bases). The V end lost 8 bases, the J end lost 6 bases, and 13 bases lay between the germline ends. CDR1 and CDR2 (germline): WSHSY, SAAADI. The CDR3 is 13 amino acids. This CDR3 is CASGLTIAGELFF. The CDR3 region has the DNA TGCGCCAGCGGACTCACTATCGCCGGGGAGCTGTTTTTT.